This T cell receptor (beta chain) was sequenced in a study of cytotoxic CD8 clonotypes in ibrutinib-treated CLL. Whole-study results and caveats: Baseline clonality, above age-matched healthy donor levels, tracked circulating CD8+ T-cell counts.

Regarding this clone: What it binds is not known.

Libraries were prepared by immunoSEQ multiplex PCR; TCRdb keeps only in-frame clonotypes and omits some of them. The sample has roughly 130,000 clones, 75% to 85% seen once. Germline assignment: CDR1 MDHEN and CDR2 SYDVKM. The V and J ends lost 4 bases and 2 bases respectively, with 8 bases between them. The CDR3 runs 13 residues. The genes are TRBV28 and TRBJ1-1; no firm D call. The sequence came from a human donor with chronic lymphocytic leukemia. Sequencing was performed on PBMCs, taken after 12 months of ibrutinib treatment. CDR3 sequence (DNA): TGTGCCAGCAGTTCCAGCCCTAACACTGAAGCTTTCTTT. Protein sequence: CASSSSPNTEAFF. The full variable domain, in which reference TRBV28 and TRBJ1-1 provide the parts outside the CDR3, is DVKVTQSSRYLVKRTGEKVFLECVQDMDHENMFWYRQDPGLGLRLIYFSYDVKMKEKGDIPEGYSVSREKKERFSLILESASTNQTSMYLCASSSSPNTEAFFGQGTRLTVV.